This T cell receptor (beta chain) stems from a study of OX40 agonist ivuxolimab in advanced cancers. Clones were read by immunoSEQ multiplex PCR, and TCRdb kept only the in-frame ones, dropping some. Of around 100,000 clones in the sample, 91% were seen once. Of note for this clone: Its antigen is unidentified.

The germline V gene has CDR1 MNHEY and CDR2 SMNVEV (reference sequence). V was shortened by 6 bases and J by 2 bases, with 11 bases between the two germline ends. The CDR3 has 15 amino acids. Findings and limits, study-wide: The average count of expanded clones was higher among CD8+ T cells than among CD4+. Nonresponders, in some cases, also had low normalized T-cell clonal expansion.

This sequence originates from an adult with an advanced solid tumor such as melanoma, head and neck, liver or kidney cancer. The J gene is TRBJ2-6, the V gene TRBV27; D is undetermined. Sequencing was performed on CD4+ or CD8+ T cells sorted from blood, taken in a trial of the OX40 agonist ivuxolimab. The CDR3 loop is CASSQGWAGANVLTF. CDR3 in DNA: TGTGCCAGCAGCCAAGGGTGGGCTGGGGCCAACGTCCTGACTTTC.